Here is one T cell receptor beta chain with its context. The sample comes from a study of identical twins. TCRdb analysed the 5' RACE reads with MiXCR anew, one entry per CDR3 protein. This table has 450,000 or so distinct CDR3 sequences, around 24% appearing once. CDR1 is GTSNPN and CDR2 is SVGIG in the germline V gene (reference sequence). The CDR3 extends over 13 amino acids. V lost 0 bases and J 5 bases, leaving 8 bases between the germline ends. This same sample was also taken into another study, of T cells expressing NK-cell markers. This second study says: Sequencing of TCR beta repertoires drew on sorted CD3+CD56+NKG2C+, CD3+CD56+NKG2C- and CD3+CD56-NKG2C+ T cells. HCMV seropositivity characterized seven of the eight sequenced donors, and seronegativity one.

Input material: CD4+ T cells sorted from blood. V usage is TRBV30 and J usage is TRBJ1-5; a weak D match, TRBD1 (6 bases). The sequence came from a woman aged 18-29 years in good health. The CDR3 DNA follows: TGTGCCTGGAGTGTACAGGGATATCAGCCCCAGCATTTT. This gives the protein CAWSVQGYQPQHF.